This passage covers 24 T cell receptor beta chains from one sample sequenced in a study of somatic mutations in cytotoxic T cells in rheumatoid arthritis. This table comes from immunoSEQ multiplex PCR, and its TCRdb copy is limited to in-frame clones, with some not included. The repertoire includes around 15,000 clones, roughly 72% of them detected once, and under 11% sits in the top ten. The sequencing input was CD8+ T cells sorted from blood. The receptor source for this set is an adult with rheumatoid arthritis.

The J gene is TRBJ1-1, the V gene TRBV7-3; perhaps TRBD1 as D (5 bases). The V gene lost 0 bases and the J gene lost 1 base, with 9 bases spanning the gap. Germline values: CDR1 SGHTA, CDR2 FQGTGA. The CDR3 runs to 15 residues. CDR3 protein: CASSLTGATNTEAFF. For the CDR3, the DNA is TGTGCCAGCAGCTTAACCGGGGCCACGAACACTGAAGCTTTCTTT. The complete variable domain, with remaining parts taken from reference TRBV7-3 and TRBJ1-1, reads GAGVSQTPSNKVTEKGKYVELRCDPISGHTALYWYRQSLGQGPEFLIYFQGTGAADDSGLPNDRFFAVRPEGSVSTLKIQRTERGDSAVYLCASSLTGATNTEAFFGQGTRLTVV.

This rearrangement joins TRBV28 to TRBJ1-2; no firm D call. The germline V gene has CDR1 MDHEN and CDR2 SYDVKM. This CDR3 is built from 16 residues. V lost 4 bases and J lost 5, with 20 bases in between. The CDR3, as DNA: TGTGCCAGCAGTTCCCCGTGGCAGCTTAAATCTTATGGCTACACCTTC. This encodes CASSSPWQLKSYGYTF.

V gene TRBV7-8 combines with J gene TRBJ2-2; a weak D match, TRBD1 (5 bases). The CDR3 spans 16 residues. Germline V gene data show CDR1 as SGHVS and CDR2 as FQNEAQ. V was shortened by 1 base and J by 0 bases, with 9 bases between the two germline ends. This CDR3 is CASSLVDSANTGELFF. The CDR3 region has the DNA TGTGCCAGCAGCTTAGTTGACAGCGCGAACACCGGGGAGCTGTTTTTT.

This chain joins TRBV7-9 and TRBJ1-6, with a possible D match to TRBD1 (5 bases). Germline values: CDR1 SEHNR, CDR2 FQNEAQ (reference sequence). The CDR3 spans 13 residues. V was clipped by 0 bases and J by 10 bases, with 7 bases between them. In DNA, the CDR3 is TGTGCCAGCAGCTTAGCGTGGGACTCACCCCTCCACTTT. Protein product: CASSLAWDSPLHF.

The V gene is TRBV9, the J gene TRBJ1-3; unclear D gene. The CDR3 totals 13 residues. V lost 0 bases and J lost 1, with 2 bases in between. CDR1 and CDR2 from the germline V gene are SGDLS and YYNGEE. CDR3 loop: CASSVGSGNTIYF. As DNA, the CDR3 is TGTGCCAGCAGCGTAGGATCTGGAAACACCATATATTTT.

This chain connects TRBV7-8 to TRBJ2-7; 8 nucleotides align to TRBD2. V dropped 5 bases and J dropped 4; count of bases not matched to a gene: 13. In germline, CDR1 is SGHVS, CDR2 FQNEAQ. The CDR3 covers 16 residues. The CDR3 loop reads CASSPKPTGTRYEQYF. The CDR3 DNA sequence: TGTGCCAGCAGCCCAAAACCTACCGGGACTAGATACGAGCAGTACTTC.

This chain joins TRBV28 and TRBJ1-1; weak D call: TRBD1 (5 bases). The CDR3 covers 12 residues. Looked up from germline, CDR1 is MDHEN and CDR2 is SYDVKM. Trimming pared 9 bases from V and 5 bases from J, leaving 13 bases between. CDR3 DNA: TGTGCCAGTGGGGGGGGTGGAACTGAAGCTTTCTTT. It translates to CASGGGGTEAFF.

V is TRBV13 and J is TRBJ1-6; D is unresolved. The germline CDR1 and CDR2 sequences are PRHDT and FYEKMQ (reference sequence). This CDR3 spans 21 amino acids. Trimming removed 4 bases at V and 4 bases at J, with 29 bases between. CDR3: CASSYRPGDPTRSAYNSPLHF. The CDR3 region has the DNA TGTGCCAGCAGCTACCGGCCGGGAGACCCTACCCGTAGTGCTTATAATTCACCCCTCCACTTT. Full variable domain (missing parts from reference TRBV13 and TRBJ1-6): AAGVIQSPRHLIKEKRETATLKCYPIPRHDTVYWYQQGPGQDPQFLISFYEKMQSDKGSIPDRFSAQQFSDYHSELNMSSLELGDSALYFCASSYRPGDPTRSAYNSPLHFGNGTRLTVT.

This clone is classed as medium-sized. The rearrangement uses TRBV19 and TRBJ2-7, with D possibly being TRBD1 (6 bases). CDR1 is LNHDA and CDR2 is SQIVND in the germline V gene (reference sequence). V lost 5 bases and J 0 bases, leaving 14 bases between the germline ends. The CDR3 runs to 15 residues. CDR3 residues: CASSPDSVLSYEQYF. The CDR3 DNA is TGTGCCAGTAGTCCGGACAGTGTCCTCTCCTACGAGCAGTACTTC.

V is TRBV2 and J is TRBJ2-1; D gene uncertain. Deletions cut 6 bases from V and 5 bases from J, with 8 bases between. CDR1 SNHLY and CDR2 FYNNEI come from the germline V gene. The CDR3 sequence is 12 residues long. CDR3 region: CASRASDNEQFF. The CDR3 DNA reads as TGTGCCAGCAGGGCCTCGGACAATGAGCAGTTCTTC.

The chain uses TRBV7-8 and TRBJ2-1; TRBD1 or TRBD2 may be the D gene (5 bases each). V was cut by 5 bases and J by 2 bases, with 16 bases left in between. The CDR3 length is 16 residues. Germline assignment: CDR1 SGHVS and CDR2 FQNEAQ. Here the CDR3 DNA reads TGTGCCAGCAGCCCAGAGAGAGGGGTAACCTACAATGAGCAGTTCTTC. Translated, it gives CASSPERGVTYNEQFF.

This clone was seen once. The V call is TRBV30, the J call TRBJ1-3; TRBD1 might be the D (6 bases). The CDR3 consists of 14 residues. The ends were cut back, 0 bases at V and 6 bases at J, with 12 bases in the middle. CDR1 is GTSNPN and CDR2 is SVGIG in the germline V gene (reference sequence). CDR3 sequence (DNA): TGTGCCTGGAGTGTCGGATCAGGGGAAAACACCATATATTTT. Translating it yields CAWSVGSGENTIYF.

The chain couples TRBV7-9 to TRBJ2-1; TRBD1 aligns across 8 bases. V trimming: 2 bases; J trimming: 4 bases; junction bases outside the gene matches: 4. The CDR3 extends over 15 amino acids. Looked up from germline, CDR1 is SEHNR and CDR2 is FQNEAQ (reference sequence). CDR3 sequence: CASSLLDRVYNEQFF. In DNA form, the CDR3 reads TGTGCCAGCAGCTTATTGGACAGGGTGTACAATGAGCAGTTCTTC.

This clone was observed a handful of times. This chain uses TRBV5-6 with TRBJ2-2; 8 bases are shared with TRBD1. CDR1 and CDR2 (germline): SGHDT, YYEEEE. The CDR3 has 15 amino acids. The V and J ends lost 5 bases and 4 bases, in that order; junction bases with no gene match: 7. Written as DNA, the CDR3 is TGTGCCAGCAGTGGGACAGGTTACCTCACCGGGGAGCTGTTTTTT. This translates into CASSGTGYLTGELFF.

CDR3 DNA: TGTGCCAGCAGTTTGGACTCAGGGGGCTATGGCTACACCTTC. This sequence encodes CASSLDSGGYGYTF. The chain combines TRBV28 with TRBJ1-2; 7 bases agree with TRBD1. Losses at the gene ends were 3 bases for V and 4 bases for J; bases not matched to a gene: 5. Looked up from germline, CDR1 is MDHEN and CDR2 is SYDVKM. The CDR3 loop spans 14 amino acids.

The rearrangement uses TRBV9 and TRBJ2-1; D is possibly TRBD1 (5 bases). This CDR3 spans 12 amino acids. The germline gives CDR1 SGDLS, CDR2 YYNGEE. V dropped 0 bases and J dropped 7 bases, with 5 bases sitting between them. CDR3 sequence reads: CASSVAGNEQFF. CDR3 DNA: TGTGCCAGCAGCGTAGCAGGGAATGAGCAGTTCTTC.

This sequence joins TRBV27 and TRBJ2-7; D unclear. Germline V CDR1 and CDR2: MNHEY, SMNVEV (reference sequence). The CDR3 loop spans 13 amino acids. Trimming left V 0 bases short and J 2 bases short, with 5 bases between. CDR3 nucleotide sequence: TGTGCCAGCAGTTTATCCCGGACCTACGAGCAGTACTTC. Residues: CASSLSRTYEQYF.

V is TRBV6-5 and J is TRBJ1-1; 7 nucleotides agree with TRBD1. The CDR3 loop spans 13 amino acids. The trim removed 2 bases at V and 4 bases at J, leaving 1 base unmatched. The V gene's germline CDR1 is MNHEY and CDR2 SVGAGI. CDR3 nucleotides: TGTGCCAGCAGTTACGGGGACAGCACTGAAGCTTTCTTT. Protein product: CASSYGDSTEAFF.

The table lists this clone with a few counts. The chain joins TRBV7-3 to TRBJ2-7; perhaps TRBD2 as D (5 bases). CDR3 length equals 13 residues. The germline CDR1 and CDR2 sequences are SGHTA and FQGTGA. Deletions cut 4 bases from V and 7 bases from J, with 14 bases between. CDR3 sequence reads: CASSSFPGWEQYF. DNA of the CDR3: TGTGCCAGCAGCTCTTTTCCGGGGTGGGAGCAGTACTTC.

The V gene is TRBV28, the J gene TRBJ2-2; possibly TRBD1 for D (6 bases). The CDR3 sequence is 18 residues long. Per germline, CDR1 MDHEN and CDR2 SYDVKM. The V gene lost 4 bases and the J gene lost 3 bases, with 21 bases spanning the gap. As DNA, the CDR3 is TGTGCCAGCAGTTCCCCCTATCCTCACAGGGATTACACCGGGGAGCTGTTTTTT. Protein product: CASSSPYPHRDYTGELFF.

This clone was picked up a small number of times. This rearrangement joins TRBV4-1 to TRBJ1-1, with 7 bases matching TRBD1. Trimming at V came to 0 bases and at J to 0 bases, leaving 4 bases not matched to a gene. Germline V gene data show CDR1 as MGHRA and CDR2 as YSYEKL. CDR3 length equals 16 residues. CDR3 region: CASSQDRTGMNTEAFF. The CDR3, as DNA: TGCGCCAGCAGCCAAGATCGGACAGGTATGAACACTGAAGCTTTCTTT.

This clone occurred once. The chain recombines TRBV7-8 with TRBJ1-5; perhaps TRBD1 as D (5 bases). The CDR3 is 14 amino acids. Trimming removed 5 bases at V and 3 bases at J, with 11 bases between. CDR1 is SGHVS and CDR2 is FQNEAQ in the germline V gene. The CDR3 DNA reads TGTGCCAGCAGCCTAGACAGTTACAATCAGCCCCAGCATTTT. Amino acid sequence: CASSLDSYNQPQHF.

This chain uses TRBV30 with TRBJ1-2; no firm D call. Germline values: CDR1 GTSNPN, CDR2 SVGIG (reference sequence). CDR3 length: 13 residues. V was shortened by 0 bases and J by 4 bases, with 9 bases between the two germline ends. The CDR3 loop reads CAWSVGEIYGYTF. As DNA, the CDR3 is TGTGCCTGGAGTGTCGGGGAAATCTATGGCTACACCTTC. Combining the CDR3 with reference TRBV30 and TRBJ1-2 gives the whole variable domain SQTIHQWPATLVQPVGSPLSLECTVEGTSNPNLYWYRQAAGRGLQLLFYSVGIGQISSEVPQNLSASRPQDRQFILSSKKLLLSDSGFYLCAWSVGEIYGYTFGSGTRLTVV.

A single count supports this clone. The rearrangement uses TRBV2 and TRBJ2-2; TRBD1 aligns across 8 bases. Trimming at V came to 8 bases and at J to 2 bases, leaving 7 bases not matched to a gene. The CDR3 has 15 residues. Germline V gene lookup returns CDR1 SNHLY and CDR2 FYNNEI. CDR3 in amino acids: CASRRAGGNTGELFF. DNA of the CDR3: TGTGCCAGCCGAAGGGCAGGGGGCAACACCGGGGAGCTGTTTTTT.